The 26 T cell receptor beta chains below all came from one sample that was sequenced in a study of memory CD4+ T cells and cytomegalovirus serostatus. The sort gate was single viable CD3+CD4+CD8-CD45RO+ cells for memory CD4+ T cells. Data came from immunoSEQ multiplex PCR; TCRdb stores just in-frame clones and leaves some out. The table records tens of thousands of clones, around 80% of them present only once. Sequenced: memory CD4+ T cells from blood. The receptors originated from an adult in good health and CMV-seronegative.

This clone was counted once. A read error may be the cause here, since a much bigger clone is one base away. The chain links TRBV5-1 to TRBJ1-3, with D possibly being TRBD1 (5 bases). This CDR3 comprises 14 residues. Deletions cut 4 bases from V and 3 bases from J, with 11 bases between. Germline CDR1 reads SGHRS; CDR2 reads YFSETQ. The CDR3 nucleotides read TGCGCCAGCAGCGGGGCTAGCTTTGGAAACACCATATATTTT. Encoded protein: CASSGASFGNTIYF.

The chain carries TRBV5-3 and TRBJ2-5, with D perhaps matching TRBD1 or TRBD2 (5 bases each). TRBV5-3 is labeled an ORF, and its function is uncertain. The V gene lost 4 bases and the J gene lost 7 bases, with 17 bases spanning the gap. The CDR3 loop spans 14 amino acids. CDR3 loop: CARSVRDRTGTQYF. CDR3 nucleotides: TGTGCCAGAAGCGTCAGGGACCGAACGGGGACCCAGTACTTC.

The chain combines TRBV5-1 with TRBJ1-2; perhaps TRBD1 as D (5 bases). The CDR3 is made up of 14 amino acids. The germline V gene encodes CDR1 SGHRS and CDR2 YFSETQ. V shed 0 bases and J shed 5 bases, with 11 bases lying between them. CDR3 bases: TGCGCCAGCAGCTTGGAGACGGGGGTGTATGGCTACACCTTC. Translating gives CASSLETGVYGYTF.

This chain links TRBV4-2 with TRBJ1-1; D possibly corresponds to TRBD1 (5 bases). Trimming shortened V by 2 bases and J by 4 bases, and 20 bases separated the two germline ends. CDR3 length: 17 amino acids. CDR1 is LGHNA and CDR2 is YNFKEQ in the germline V gene. The CDR3 DNA follows: TGTGCCAGCAGCCAAAAAATACAGGCGAGGGGCCTCACTGAAGCTTTCTTT. Its protein is CASSQKIQARGLTEAFF.

V and J are TRBV19 and TRBJ2-5, with unresolved D. CDR1 is LNHDA, CDR2 SQIVND, per germline (reference sequence). The V end was cut by 3 bases, the J end by 3 bases, with 8 bases between. CDR3 length: 13 residues. CDR3 residues: CASSIPTEETQYF. The CDR3 DNA reads TGTGCCAGTAGTATTCCAACGGAAGAGACCCAGTACTTC.

The chain is built from TRBV5-1 and TRBJ2-3; 8 bases match TRBD2. The J segment lost 4 bases and the V segment lost 4 bases, leaving 8 bases of the junction unmatched. The CDR3 contains 15 residues. In germline, CDR1 is SGHRS, CDR2 YFSETQ. The CDR3 spells CASSLPGTRADTQYF. The CDR3 DNA reads TGCGCCAGCAGCCTTCCCGGGACTAGGGCAGATACGCAGTATTTT.

The chain joins TRBV28 to TRBJ1-2; 7 bases agree with TRBD1. V dropped 3 bases and J dropped 0; count of bases not matched to a gene: 10. CDR1 and CDR2 (germline): MDHEN, SYDVKM. The CDR3 is 17 amino acids. The CDR3 DNA reads TGTGCCAGCAGTTTGGTCCGGACAGGTGGGGCTAACTATGGCTACACCTTC. Translated: CASSLVRTGGANYGYTF.

The chain carries TRBV29-1 and TRBJ1-2; D gene uncertain. Trimming left V 4 bases short and J 5 bases short, with 5 bases between. CDR1 and CDR2 (germline): SQVTM, ANQGSEA. The CDR3 runs to 10 residues. Here the CDR3 reads CSVGGYGYTF. DNA for the CDR3: TGCAGCGTTGGGGGATATGGCTACACCTTC.

This chain uses TRBV14 with TRBJ2-2; no reliable D call. This CDR3 contains 14 residues. Germline values: CDR1 SGHDN, CDR2 FVKESK. V gave up 4 bases and J gave up 4 bases, with 10 bases separating them. CDR3 amino acids: CASSPLWGTGELFF. The CDR3 DNA sequence: TGTGCCAGCAGCCCTTTATGGGGCACCGGGGAGCTGTTTTTT.

The V gene is TRBV4-2, the J gene TRBJ1-1; D is ambiguous. The germline V gene has CDR1 LGHNA and CDR2 YNFKEQ. V lost 3 bases to trimming and J lost 1 base, with 12 bases between them. The CDR3 loop spans 15 amino acids. CDR3 nucleotide sequence: TGTGCCAGCAGCCAGGATGGGCAGAAGAACACTGAAGCTTTCTTT. It specifies CASSQDGQKNTEAFF.

The chain has TRBV11-3 and TRBJ2-5; 11 nucleotides line up with TRBD2. The J segment lost 5 bases and the V segment lost 5 bases, leaving 13 bases of the junction unmatched. This CDR3 is 17 amino acids long. Germline lookup yields CDR1 SGHNT and CDR2 YENEEA. The DNA for the CDR3 is TGTGCCAGCAGCGAAACATCTAGCGGGGGGCCCCAGGAGACCCAGTACTTC. Its translation is CASSETSSGGPQETQYF.

The rearrangement uses TRBV4-3 and TRBJ1-4, with D perhaps TRBD1 (6 bases). V lost 5 bases, J lost 3 bases, and 10 bases lay in between. The CDR3 is made up of 14 amino acids. Looked up from germline, CDR1 is LGHNA and CDR2 is YSLEER. CDR3 residues: CASSDGTSNEKLFF. For the CDR3, the DNA is TGCGCCAGCAGCGACGGGACATCTAATGAAAAACTGTTTTTT.

J is TRBJ2-1 and V is TRBV6-5; 7 nucleotides match TRBD2. The V gene end was trimmed by 6 bases and the J gene end by 9 bases; junction bases not matched to a gene: 8. CDR1 is MNHEY, CDR2 SVGAGI, per germline. This CDR3 has 13 residues. The CDR3 sequence is CASRGGGVSEQFF. The CDR3 DNA reads TGTGCCAGCAGGGGGGGAGGGGTAAGTGAGCAGTTCTTC.

This clone turned up a few times. V and J are TRBV5-4 and TRBJ1-1, with unresolved D. The CDR3 length is 12 residues. The germline gives CDR1 SGHNT, CDR2 YYREEE (reference sequence). Trimming left V 2 bases short and J 1 base short, with 3 bases between. As DNA, the CDR3 is TGTGCCAGCAGCTTCCGGAACACTGAAGCTTTCTTT. Its protein product is CASSFRNTEAFF.

CDR3 DNA: TGTGCCAGCAGCCCGGACAGGTACTCGAATTCCGAGCAGTACTTC. Amino acids: CASSPDRYSNSEQYF. The chain combines TRBV5-4 with TRBJ2-7; 7 bases align to TRBD1. This CDR3 is 15 amino acids long. Germline CDR1 SGHNT, CDR2 YYREEE (reference sequence). After removal of 4 bases from V and 6 bases from J, the junction contained 13 bases not matched to a gene.

This clone has a handful of counts. V gene TRBV28 combines with J gene TRBJ1-1, with 9 bases fitting TRBD1. The germline CDR1 and CDR2 sequences are MDHEN and SYDVKM. With 10 bases clipped from V and 4 bases from J, the junction kept 4 bases outside the gene matches. This CDR3 is built from 12 residues. CDR3 residues: CATKTGGTEAFF. The CDR3 nucleotides read TGTGCCACCAAGACAGGGGGCACTGAAGCTTTCTTT.

The rearrangement joins TRBV15 to TRBJ2-2, with no clear D. Germline assignment: CDR1 LNHNV and CDR2 YYDKDF (reference sequence). V lost 5 bases to trimming and J lost 6 bases, with 7 bases between them. The CDR3 extends over 12 amino acids. CDR3 in amino acids: CATSVFSGELFF. The CDR3 DNA is TGTGCCACCAGCGTTTTTTCCGGGGAGCTGTTTTTT.

The rearrangement uses TRBV19 and TRBJ1-1; D is perhaps TRBD1 (5 bases). The V gene lost 3 bases and the J gene lost 5 bases, with 13 bases spanning the gap. Per the germline V gene, CDR1 is LNHDA and CDR2 is SQIVND (reference sequence). The CDR3 consists of 14 residues. In nucleotides, the CDR3 is TGTGCCAGTAGTATGTACCAGGGAAGGACTGAAGCTTTCTTT. It translates to CASSMYQGRTEAFF.

The chain employs TRBV11-2 and TRBJ1-4; D uncertain. The CDR3 spans 14 residues. Germline CDR1 SGHAT, CDR2 FQNNGV. V lost 5 bases, J lost 8 bases, and 15 bases lay in between. CDR3 nucleotides: TGTGCCAGCAGCCCCACGGGCGCGGGCGAAAAACTGTTTTTT. This gives the protein CASSPTGAGEKLFF. Variable domain in full (rest from reference TRBV11-2 and TRBJ1-4): EAGVAQSPRYKIIEKRQSVAFWCNPISGHATLYWYQQILGQGPKLLIQFQNNGVVDDSQLPKDRFSAERLKGVDSTLKIQPAKLEDSAVYLCASSPTGAGEKLFFGSGTQLSVL.

This chain joins TRBV7-2 and TRBJ2-2, with a tentative D call TRBD2 (6 bases). The CDR3 is made up of 15 amino acids. V lost 6 bases to trimming and J lost 4 bases, with 15 bases between them. From germline, CDR1 is SGHTA and CDR2 FQGNSA. The CDR3, as DNA: TGTGCCAGCAGTCCTAGCAGGAGGGGCACCGGGGAGCTGTTTTTT. Translation: CASSPSRRGTGELFF.

The genes are TRBV9 and TRBJ1-6, with D hard to call. The ends were cut back, 5 bases at V and 3 bases at J, with 12 bases in the middle. CDR1 is SGDLS and CDR2 is YYNGEE in the germline V gene. This CDR3 is 15 amino acids long. The CDR3 bases are TGTGCCAGCAGGGACGAGAGGGACTATAATTCACCCCTCCACTTT. Amino acid sequence: CASRDERDYNSPLHF.

The chain links TRBV7-2 to TRBJ2-7; 10 bases fit TRBD1. Trimming at V came to 1 base and at J to 0 bases, leaving 12 bases not matched to a gene. The germline gives CDR1 SGHTA, CDR2 FQGNSA. CDR3 length equals 19 residues. Written as DNA, the CDR3 is TGTGCCAGCAGCTTAGGGACAGGGGGTCTGCTCTTAAGCTCCTACGAGCAGTACTTC. This encodes CASSLGTGGLLLSSYEQYF.

The rearrangement uses TRBV7-9 and TRBJ2-5, with unresolved D. There are 16 residues in the CDR3. The ends were cut back, 6 bases at V and 1 base at J, with 18 bases in the middle. Germline V lookup: CDR1 SEHNR, CDR2 FQNEAQ (reference sequence). CDR3 in amino acids: CASSRDGYSTQETQYF. The DNA of the CDR3 is TGTGCCAGCAGTCGCGACGGCTATTCTACCCAAGAGACCCAGTACTTC.

The rearrangement uses TRBV11-1 and TRBJ2-1; 14 positions match TRBD2. Germline trimming cut 3 bases from V and 7 bases from J; bases unmatched to any gene: 5. Germline V gives CDR1 SGHAT, CDR2 FQDESV (reference sequence). The CDR3 contains 16 residues. CDR3 sequence (DNA): TGTGCCAGCAGCTTTAGACTAGCGGGGGGGCAAAATGAGCAGTTCTTC. Amino acids: CASSFRLAGGQNEQFF.

In its sample, this clone was seen once. The chain couples TRBV28 to TRBJ1-6, with D possibly matching TRBD1 (6 bases). With 7 bases removed from V and 3 bases from J, the gap between germline ends came to 16 bases. The CDR3 extends over 16 amino acids. Germline V gene data show CDR1 as MDHEN and CDR2 as SYDVKM. In nucleotides, the CDR3 is TGTGCCAGCATCTGGAGGGGGATGGACTATAATTCACCCCTCCACTTT. Residues: CASIWRGMDYNSPLHF.

The V and J genes are TRBV6-6 and TRBJ1-1; weak D call: TRBD1 (6 bases). V was clipped by 9 bases and J by 7 bases, with 12 bases between them. This CDR3 is built from 11 residues. Germline CDR1 and CDR2: MNHNY and SVGAGI (reference sequence). The CDR3 DNA reads TGTGCCAGTCGGACAGTAGGTGAAGCTTTCTTT. Translated: CASRTVGEAFF.